This TCR beta chain was found in a study of blood T cell repertoires in COVID-19 (dated by TCRdb to 2020 to 2021). Study-level background: Collaborator samples came from the United States, Italy and Spain and covered acute and convalescent phases of COVID-19. The material from the prospective study consisted of cDNA or gDNA derived from T cells, B-cell-depleted T cells, or PBMCs. Subjects who had been exposed to COVID-19, were actively infected with it, or had recovered from it provided the deeply sampled blood TCRbeta repertoires that made up the dataset. The repertoires were released in a freely available public database intended as a resource for research on the immune response to SARS-CoV-2. Samples were obtained from the ongoing ImmuneRACE study (first 160 participants) and from 950 to 1,500 subjects provided by 6 global collaborators. A de-identified subject ID, COVID-19 status, age in years and sex were almost always included in the sample metadata. Where available, HLA class I and class II types were taken from metadata supplied by the sample provider and were not determined by assay-based typing.

About this clone itself: The antigen this receptor binds is unknown. No per-base quality is available; no much larger clone lies one base away.

Cut back by 1 base and 1 base, the V and J ends lie 16 bases apart. The CDR3, from cysteine to phenylalanine, totals 17 residues. Only the CDR3 DNA is retained, 51 bases long and in frame from the first base. The germline V gene (reference sequence) gives CDR1 as LNHDA and CDR2 as SQIVND. The collaborating institutions used their own protocols to collect whole blood in K2EDTA tubes. For TCRbeta analysis, collaborators shipped samples as frozen whole blood, isolated PBMCs, or DNA extracted from either of those sample types. TCRbeta CDR3 regions were amplified from genomic DNA by means of the immunoSEQ Assay, a bias-controlled multiplex PCR. The study's processing was this. The number of nucleated cells in each sample was estimated from the amplification of reference gene primers within the assay. To quantify the absolute abundance of each unique TCRbeta CDR3 rearrangement, sequence reads were collapsed and filtered. Productive Simpson clonality was computed per sample as the square root of Simpson's diversity index over productive rearrangements. The immuneACCESS repertoire file appears here via TCRdb, limited to in-frame rearrangements. These files lack a portion of the clones; in checked studies, under half of the deficit traces to unresolved V genes, and the cause of the others is not known. V, J and clone size are taken as reported in that table, and D and trimming were inferred from the DNA itself. The sample yields about 200,000 clones; roughly 80% were counted once. About 10% of the sample is held by the ten biggest clonotypes.

Points the paper makes about the study in general: The quantity of clinical and demographic metadata differed by source and by participant and was supplied without curation.

The source material was peripheral blood. The chain uses TRBV19 and TRBJ2-5, and the D gene may be TRBD1, 5 bases matching. The clonotype comes from a woman of 80 years or more with acute or convalescent COVID-19. The CDR3 in this case is CASSIASGQILQETQYF. At the DNA level, the sequence is TGTGCCAGTAGTATAGCTTCAGGGCAGATCCTCCAAGAGACCCAGTACTTC.